This T cell receptor (beta chain) came from a study of PD-L1 blockade in urothelial cancer. The overall study: When patients started atezolizumab at some point between 2013 and 2014, it was given at 1,200 mg intravenously every 3 weeks. About 90% of the 29 patients were males with bladder-origin urothelial cancer.

The CDR3 has 15 amino acids. Germline CDR1 is MDHEN and CDR2 is SYDVKM. V was trimmed by 6 bases and J by 2 bases, leaving 13 bases between them. Clones were read by immunoSEQ multiplex PCR, and TCRdb kept only the in-frame ones, dropping some. The sample yields 60,000 to 65,000 clones, roughly 79% seen once. Time point reported: pretreatment peripheral blood. Locally advanced or metastatic urothelial carcinoma was present in patients. This receptor was identified in a man between 65 and 85 years old with urothelial cancer. This chain connects TRBV28 to TRBJ2-2, with D perhaps TRBD1 (5 bases). Source: PBMCs, taken around atezolizumab (anti-PD-L1) treatment. This CDR3 reads CASRLGPVNTGELFF. The CDR3 DNA reads as TGTGCCAGCAGGCTGGGGCCAGTCAACACCGGGGAGCTGTTTTTT.